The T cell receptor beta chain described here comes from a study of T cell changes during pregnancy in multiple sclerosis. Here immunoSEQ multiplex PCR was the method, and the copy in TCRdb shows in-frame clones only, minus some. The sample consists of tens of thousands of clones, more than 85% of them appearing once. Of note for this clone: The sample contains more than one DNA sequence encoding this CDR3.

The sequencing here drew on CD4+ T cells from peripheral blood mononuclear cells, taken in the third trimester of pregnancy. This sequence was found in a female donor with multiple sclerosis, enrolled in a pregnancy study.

The DNA for the CDR3 is TGTGCCAGTAGTATAACAGGGGGCTCCTACAATGAGCAGTTCTTC. It translates to CASSITGGSYNEQFF. The chain links TRBV19 to TRBJ2-1, with 8 bases identical to TRBD1. The CDR3 spans 15 residues. V was pared by 2 bases and J by 0 bases, with 0 bases of the junction left unmatched. From germline, CDR1 is LNHDA and CDR2 SQIVND (reference sequence). The complete variable domain, with remaining parts taken from reference TRBV19 and TRBJ2-1, reads DGGITQSPKYLFRKEGQNVTLSCEQNLNHDAMYWYRQDPGQGLRLIYYSQIVNDFQKGDIAEGYSVSREKKESFPLTVTSAQKNPTAFYLCASSITGGSYNEQFFGPGTRLTVL.